A selection of T cell receptor beta chains follows, all from one sample in a study of cytomegalovirus exposure and HLA in healthy donors. Sequenced by immunoSEQ multiplex PCR; TCRdb stores in-frame clones only, minus some. The specimen's table records 90,000 to 120,000 clones. The sample consisted of PBMCs. All receptors derive from a man between 50 and 59 years old in good health and CMV-seronegative. Both conserved end residues are part of each CDR3. The order of the fields is D gene, J gene, V gene, CDR3 DNA, CDR3 protein. A D gene is named only where the DNA matches it firmly.

>-|TRBJ2-7|TRBV7-8
TGTGCCAGCAGCTTCCGGACATTACCCTACGAGCAGTACTTC
CASSFRTLPYEQYF
>-|TRBJ2-7|TRBV15
TGTGCCACCAGCAGAGATTTAAGGAGCTCCTACGAGCAGTACTTC
CATSRDLRSSYEQYF
>TRBD2|TRBJ2-7|TRBV4-3
TGCGCCAGCAGCCAAGTGGGAGGGAGCTCCTACGAGCAGTACTTC
CASSQVGGSSYEQYF
>-|TRBJ2-2|TRBV5-1
TGCGCCAGCAGTAGAGGTACGAACACCGGGGAGCTGTTTTTT
CASSRGTNTGELFF
>TRBD1|TRBJ1-5|TRBV25-1
TGTGCCAGCAGTGCCCCCGGGACAGGGGGAAATCAGCCCCAGCATTTT
CASSAPGTGGNQPQHF
>-|TRBJ2-7|TRBV7-9
TGTGCCAGCAGGCCGACAGCATCCTACGAGCAGTACTTC
CASRPTASYEQYF
>TRBD2|TRBJ2-3|TRBV4-3
TGCGCCAGCAGCCAAGAACCTAGCGGAACCACAGATACGCAGTATTTT
CASSQEPSGTTDTQYF
>TRBD1|TRBJ2-5|TRBV15
TGTGCCACCAGCAGAGCAGGGGGCTTGGGAGAGACCCAGTACTTC
CATSRAGGLGETQYF
>-|TRBJ1-3|TRBV10-3
TGTGCCATCAGCAGACAACTTTCCCAAACTGGAAACACCATATATTTT
CAISRQLSQTGNTIYF
>TRBD1|TRBJ1-1|TRBV7-9
TGTGCCAGCAGCTCCACAGGGGATGTTGGAGCTTTCTTT
CASSSTGDVGAFF
>TRBD2|TRBJ2-5|TRBV11-2
TGTGCCAGCAGCACAGGACTAGCGGTAAACGCGGAGACCCAGTACTTC
CASSTGLAVNAETQYF
>-|TRBJ1-3|TRBV6-8
TGTGCCAGCAGTTATAGAGAAAACTCTGGAAACACCATATATTTT
CASSYRENSGNTIYF
>TRBD1|TRBJ1-2|TRBV27
TGTGCCAGCAGTTTAAACAGGGGGGACGCGGGCTACACCTTC
CASSLNRGDAGYTF
>TRBD1|TRBJ1-5|TRBV5-3
TGTGCCAGAAAGAATCCGACAGGGGAAATCAATAGCAATCAGCCCCAGCATTTT
CARKNPTGEINSNQPQHF
>TRBD1|TRBJ1-2|TRBV5-4
TGTGCCAGCAGCTTACGGACAGGGACGTCCTATGGCTACACCTTC
CASSLRTGTSYGYTF